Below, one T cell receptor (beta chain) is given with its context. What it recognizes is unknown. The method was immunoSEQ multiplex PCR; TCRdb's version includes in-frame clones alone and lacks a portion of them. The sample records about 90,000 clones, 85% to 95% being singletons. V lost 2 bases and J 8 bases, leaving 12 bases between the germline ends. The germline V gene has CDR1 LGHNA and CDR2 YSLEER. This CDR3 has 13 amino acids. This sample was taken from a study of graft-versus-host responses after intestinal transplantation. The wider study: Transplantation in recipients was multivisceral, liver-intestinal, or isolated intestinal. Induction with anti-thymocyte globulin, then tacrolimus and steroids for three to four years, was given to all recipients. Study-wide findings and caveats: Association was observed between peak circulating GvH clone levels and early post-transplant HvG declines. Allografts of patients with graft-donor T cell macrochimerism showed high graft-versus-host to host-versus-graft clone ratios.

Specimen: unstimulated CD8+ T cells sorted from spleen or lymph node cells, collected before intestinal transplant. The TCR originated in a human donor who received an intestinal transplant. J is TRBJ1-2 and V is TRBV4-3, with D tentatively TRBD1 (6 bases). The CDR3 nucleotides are TGCGCCAGCAGCCAACCTGGGGGCCGGGGCTACACCTTC. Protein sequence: CASSQPGGRGYTF.